This T cell receptor (beta chain) was observed in a study of blood T cell repertoires in COVID-19 (dated by TCRdb to 2019 to 2021). Context from the whole study: Samples from collaborators originated in the United States, Italy and Spain and spanned both the acute and convalescent phases of COVID-19. Sample metadata almost always included a de-identified subject ID, COVID-19 status, age in years and sex. Deeply sampled blood TCRbeta repertoires from subjects exposed to, actively infected with, or recovered from COVID-19 were included in the dataset. Where HLA class I and class II types were available, the types were taken from metadata supplied by the sample provider, not from assay-based typing. The repertoires were released in a freely available public database meant as a resource for research on the immune response to SARS-CoV-2. Samples came from the ongoing ImmuneRACE study (first 160 participants) plus 1,254 subjects from 6 global collaborators. The prospective study material was composed of cDNA or gDNA derived from T cells, B-cell-depleted T cells, or PBMCs. On the study overall, not on this receptor specifically: How much clinical and demographic metadata was included differed by source and by participant, and the metadata was provided uncurated.

With regard to this clone: The antigen this receptor binds is unknown. No base-level quality is on record; no much larger clone is a single base apart.

TCRbeta CDR3 regions were amplified from genomic DNA using the immunoSEQ Assay, a bias-controlled multiplex PCR. Concerning the study's data processing: Within the assay, amplification of reference gene primers was used to estimate how many nucleated cells each sample contained. To quantify the absolute abundance of each unique TCRbeta CDR3 rearrangement, sequence reads were collapsed and filtered. For each sample, productive Simpson clonality was calculated as the square root of Simpson's diversity index over productive rearrangements. Held by TCRdb, this immuneACCESS table contains in-frame sequences only and omits some clones. Under half of the omission traces to an unresolved V gene where checked; the cause of the rest is unknown. The V and J calls and clone size were taken over from that table, and D and trimming were inferred from the DNA. The table for this sample lists fewer than 350,000 clones; around 90% of them were counted only once. The biggest ten clones account for less than 2% of the sample.

Deletion took 4 bases off V and 3 bases off J, with a span of 13 bases between the germline ends. CDR1 KGHSH and CDR2 LQKENI were looked up in the germline V gene. The CDR3 has 14 amino acids, counting the end cysteine and phenylalanine. Kept here is only the CDR3 DNA, which spans 42 bases and is read in frame from base 1. Participants in the prospective study were aged roughly 18 to 100 years, lived in about two dozen United States geographic areas, and enrolled through a virtual design. To assign participants to cohorts, the prospective study relied on clinical history that participants themselves reported in a screening survey and a study questionnaire. Each participant in the prospective study had whole blood, serum and a nasopharyngeal or oropharyngeal swab collected by mobile phlebotomists. Over an approximately 2-month period, participants in the prospective study had the option of providing additional blood draws and questionnaires. Before DNA extraction, blood samples from the prospective study were shipped at room temperature or frozen.

The specimen was PBMCs or T cells enriched from blood (not recorded which). This sequence was found in a woman aged 18-35 years with acute COVID-19. Here the chain combines TRBV18 and TRBJ2-7; TRBD1 could be the D gene, as 6 bases match. The DNA sequence is given as TGTGCCAGCTCACTACGGGACATAAGCTACGAGCAGTACTTC. This yields the protein CASSLRDISYEQYF.